The 21 T cell receptor beta chains listed next were all sequenced from one sample in a study of control samples from healthy donors and cancer patients. Libraries were prepared by immunoSEQ multiplex PCR; TCRdb keeps only in-frame clonotypes and omits some of them. The table includes some 120,000 clones, more than 75% detected once. The specimen sequenced was blood. Every receptor here comes from a man aged 55 to 69 in good health.

As concerns this clone: The same CDR3 also results from other DNA sequences found in this sample. This chain uses TRBV19 with TRBJ2-7; 11 bases fit TRBD1. The germline gives CDR1 LNHDA, CDR2 SQIVND (reference sequence). The trim removed 5 bases at V and 1 base at J, leaving 4 bases unmatched. This CDR3 is 15 amino acids long. The CDR3 protein is CASSPGTGGSYEQYF. In nucleotides, the CDR3 is TGTGCCAGTAGTCCAGGGACAGGGGGGTCCTACGAGCAGTACTTC.

J is TRBJ1-2 and V is TRBV9; D might be TRBD1 (5 bases). This CDR3 contains 14 residues. Trimming cost V 4 bases and J 4 bases, with 14 bases left between them. Germline assignment: CDR1 SGDLS and CDR2 YYNGEE. CDR3 DNA: TGTGCCAGCAGCCCCCACCGGGGGGGCTATGGCTACACCTTC. Residues: CASSPHRGGYGYTF.

The chain links TRBV5-1 to TRBJ2-2, with TRBD1 as a possible D gene (5 bases). In germline, CDR1 is SGHRS, CDR2 YFSETQ. Trimming stripped 0 bases from V and 3 bases from J, with 9 bases between. CDR3 length equals 15 residues. The CDR3 loop reads CASSLVGLDTGELFF. CDR3 nucleotides: TGCGCCAGCAGCTTGGTGGGGCTTGACACCGGGGAGCTGTTTTTT.

The chain links TRBV24-1 to TRBJ1-2, with D hard to call. Between the trimmed V and J ends, which lost 5 bases and 0 bases, there was a span of 6 bases. The CDR3 has 13 residues. Germline lookup yields CDR1 KGHDR and CDR2 SFDVKD. CDR3 coding DNA: TGTGCCACCAGTGTCACAGCTAACTATGGCTACACCTTC. It translates to CATSVTANYGYTF.

V and J are TRBV6-6 and TRBJ2-2, with 7 bases that match TRBD1. The CDR3 extends over 16 amino acids. Losses at the gene ends were 1 base for V and 6 bases for J; bases not matched to a gene: 8. Germline loops: CDR1 MNHNY, CDR2 SVGAGI (reference sequence). The DNA for the CDR3 is TGTGCCAGCAGTTACTTTAGGACAGGATTTTCCGGGGAGCTGTTTTTT. Translation gives CASSYFRTGFSGELFF.

This CDR3 is CASSPMLRAGYTF. As DNA, the CDR3 is TGTGCCAGCAGTCCCATGCTAAGGGCTGGCTACACCTTC. This sequence joins TRBV28 and TRBJ1-2, with D uncertain. Germline lookup yields CDR1 MDHEN and CDR2 SYDVKM. The CDR3 has 13 residues. V was shortened by 5 bases and J by 7 bases, with 14 bases between the two germline ends.

The chain recombines TRBV7-2 with TRBJ2-7, with D uncertain. The CDR3 has 13 amino acids. Germline CDR1 SGHTA, CDR2 FQGNSA. The V end was cut by 4 bases, the J end by 2 bases, with 9 bases between. Here the CDR3 reads CASSSPPAYEQYF. The CDR3 DNA sequence: TGTGCCAGCAGCTCCCCCCCTGCCTACGAGCAGTACTTC.

V gene TRBV19 combines with J gene TRBJ2-3; D is unresolved. The ends were cut back, 4 bases at V and 0 bases at J, with 8 bases in the middle. Per germline, CDR1 LNHDA and CDR2 SQIVND (reference sequence). CDR3 size: 14 residues. The DNA for the CDR3 is TGTGCCAGTAGTACACAAATCAGCACAGATACGCAGTATTTT. Residues: CASSTQISTDTQYF.

V and J are TRBV6-5 and TRBJ1-6; 7 bases map to TRBD1. This CDR3 has 14 amino acids. Germline lookup yields CDR1 MNHEY and CDR2 SVGAGI. V was pared by 6 bases and J by 10 bases, with 9 bases of the junction left unmatched. CDR3 protein: CASRDRDRASPLHF. CDR3 nucleotide sequence: TGTGCCAGCAGGGACCGGGACAGAGCGTCACCCCTCCACTTT.

The chain joins TRBV7-2 to TRBJ1-4; no clear D. Trimming shortened V by 1 base and J by 2 bases, and 5 bases separated the two germline ends. Germline V lookup: CDR1 SGHTA, CDR2 FQGNSA. CDR3 length equals 14 residues. The CDR3 DNA reads TGTGCCAGCAGCTTAGGGGCTACTAATGAAAAACTGTTTTTT. Its protein product is CASSLGATNEKLFF.

This chain links TRBV5-1 with TRBJ2-6; D remains ambiguous. The CDR3 sequence is 16 residues long. V lost 0 bases and J 0 bases, leaving 7 bases between the germline ends. Germline V gene lookup returns CDR1 SGHRS and CDR2 YFSETQ. CDR3 in DNA: TGCGCCAGCAGCTTGGGGGTCTCCTCTGGGGCCAACGTCCTGACTTTC. Encoded protein: CASSLGVSSGANVLTF.

V usage is TRBV28 and J usage is TRBJ2-3, with a possible D match to TRBD2 (6 bases). CDR3 length equals 13 residues. The germline V and J ends were trimmed by 5 bases and 6 bases, with 12 bases remaining between them. The germline CDR1 and CDR2 sequences are MDHEN and SYDVKM. The CDR3 region is CASSPWGEDTQYF. Here the CDR3 DNA reads TGTGCCAGCAGTCCTTGGGGGGAGGATACGCAGTATTTT. The variable domain in full, with the rest retrieved from reference TRBV28 and TRBJ2-3, is DVKVTQSSRYLVKRTGEKVFLECVQDMDHENMFWYRQDPGLGLRLIYFSYDVKMKEKGDIPEGYSVSREKKERFSLILESASTNQTSMYLCASSPWGEDTQYFGPGTRLTVL.

The rearrangement joins TRBV6-5 to TRBJ1-1, with TRBD1 identical over 7 bases. CDR3 length: 12 residues. With 5 bases clipped from V and 8 bases from J, the junction kept 5 bases outside the gene matches. Germline V gene data show CDR1 as MNHEY and CDR2 as SVGAGI. In DNA, the CDR3 is TGTGCCAGCAGTAGGACAGGCCCAGAAGCTTTCTTT. Translating gives CASSRTGPEAFF.

This chain connects TRBV28 to TRBJ1-5; D might be TRBD1 (5 bases). The germline V and J ends were trimmed by 10 bases and 3 bases, with 16 bases remaining between them. Looked up from germline, CDR1 is MDHEN and CDR2 is SYDVKM. The CDR3 consists of 14 residues. The DNA of the CDR3 is TGTGCCACCTACGCAGGGTCTATCAATCAGCCCCAGCATTTT. Its protein is CATYAGSINQPQHF.

The chain employs TRBV9 and TRBJ2-3, with a possible D match to TRBD2 (6 bases). The CDR3 contains 18 residues. The V gene lost 0 bases and the J gene lost 1 base, with 18 bases spanning the gap. Germline assignment: CDR1 SGDLS and CDR2 YYNGEE. CDR3 protein: CASSVDPGRYAGTDTQYF. The CDR3 coding sequence is TGTGCCAGCAGCGTAGATCCGGGGAGGTACGCCGGCACAGATACGCAGTATTTT.

This chain links TRBV4-1 with TRBJ2-1; D is uncertain. Germline values: CDR1 MGHRA, CDR2 YSYEKL. The CDR3 sequence is 16 residues long. Trimming pared 2 bases from V and 8 bases from J, leaving 19 bases between. The CDR3, as DNA: TGCGCCAGCAGCCAATCCACCTCCGTGCCAATGCATGAGCAGTTCTTC. Protein product: CASSQSTSVPMHEQFF.

The chain recombines TRBV7-3 with TRBJ2-7, with 7 bases matching TRBD2. V dropped 5 bases and J dropped 2; count of bases not matched to a gene: 6. The CDR3 spans 14 residues. CDR1 SGHTA and CDR2 FQGTGA come from the germline V gene. The CDR3 region has the DNA TGTGCCAGCAGCCCCGGGACTAATACCTACGAGCAGTACTTC. Protein sequence: CASSPGTNTYEQYF.

The V and J genes are TRBV24-1 and TRBJ1-6; D uncertain. Deletions cut 1 base from V and 15 bases from J, with 9 bases between. This CDR3 has 12 residues. The germline CDR1 and CDR2 sequences are KGHDR and SFDVKD. CDR3 in amino acids: CATSDFGRLLHF. The CDR3 DNA sequence: TGTGCCACCAGTGATTTTGGGAGACTCCTCCACTTT.

The chain uses TRBV9 and TRBJ1-2, with 7 bases aligning to TRBD1. The CDR3 runs 14 residues. CDR1 is SGDLS, CDR2 YYNGEE, per germline. Losses at the gene ends were 4 bases for V and 5 bases for J; bases not matched to a gene: 8. The CDR3: CASSRFDRVYGYTF. Written as DNA, the CDR3 is TGTGCCAGCAGCCGCTTCGACAGGGTTTATGGCTACACCTTC.

This chain connects TRBV28 to TRBJ2-4, with TRBD2 matching 7 bases. Germline lookup yields CDR1 MDHEN and CDR2 SYDVKM. The V and J ends lost 3 bases and 8 bases, in that order; junction bases with no gene match: 7. The CDR3 spans 14 residues. Here the CDR3 reads CASSFGLAVDIQYF. CDR3 DNA sequence: TGTGCCAGCAGTTTTGGGCTAGCGGTGGACATTCAGTACTTC.

The gene calls are TRBV10-2 and TRBJ2-7; weak D call: TRBD2 (5 bases). Deletions cut 7 bases from V and 4 bases from J, with 23 bases between. This CDR3 has 16 residues. Germline V CDR1 and CDR2: WSHSY, SAAADI. The CDR3 protein is CASTPDTEVLYYEQYF. The CDR3 region has the DNA TGCGCCAGCACCCCGGATACGGAGGTTTTATATTACGAGCAGTACTTC.